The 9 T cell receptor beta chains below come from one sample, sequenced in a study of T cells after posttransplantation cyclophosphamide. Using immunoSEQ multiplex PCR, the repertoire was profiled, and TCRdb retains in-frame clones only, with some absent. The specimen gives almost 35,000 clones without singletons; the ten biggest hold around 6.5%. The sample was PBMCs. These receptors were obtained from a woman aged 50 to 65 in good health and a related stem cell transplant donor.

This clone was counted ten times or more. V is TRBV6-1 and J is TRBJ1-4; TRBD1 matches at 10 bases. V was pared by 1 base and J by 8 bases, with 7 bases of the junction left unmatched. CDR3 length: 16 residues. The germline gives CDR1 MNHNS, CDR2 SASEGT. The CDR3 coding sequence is TGTGCCAGCAGTGAAGTCGGGACAGGGGCATGGGAAAAACTGTTTTTT. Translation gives CASSEVGTGAWEKLFF.

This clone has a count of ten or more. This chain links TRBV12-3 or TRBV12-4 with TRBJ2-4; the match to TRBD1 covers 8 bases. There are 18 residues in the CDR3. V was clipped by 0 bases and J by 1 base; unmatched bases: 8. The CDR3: CASSLALLRDRAKNIQYF. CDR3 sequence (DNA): TGTGCCAGCAGTTTAGCGCTGCTCCGGGACAGGGCCAAAAACATTCAGTACTTC.

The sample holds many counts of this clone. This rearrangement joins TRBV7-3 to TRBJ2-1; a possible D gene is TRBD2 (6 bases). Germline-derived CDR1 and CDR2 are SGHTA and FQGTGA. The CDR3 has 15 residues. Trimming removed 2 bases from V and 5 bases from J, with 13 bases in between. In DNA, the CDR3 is TGTGCCAGCAGCTTAGGTACGGGGGTGCACAATGAGCAGTTCTTC. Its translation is CASSLGTGVHNEQFF.

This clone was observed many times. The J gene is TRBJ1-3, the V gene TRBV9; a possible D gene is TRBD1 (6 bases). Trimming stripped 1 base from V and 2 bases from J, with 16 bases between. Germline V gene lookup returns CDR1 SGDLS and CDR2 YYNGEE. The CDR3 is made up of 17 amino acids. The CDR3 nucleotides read TGTGCCAGCAGCGTATCCGGAGGGGGTTTAACTGGAAACACCATATATTTT. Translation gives CASSVSGGGLTGNTIYF. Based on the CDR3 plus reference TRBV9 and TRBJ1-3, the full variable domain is DSGVTQTPKHLITATGQRVTLRCSPRSGDLSVYWYQQSLDQGLQFLIQYYNGEERAKGNILERFSAQQFPDLHSELNLSSLELGDSALYFCASSVSGGGLTGNTIYFGEGSWLTVV.

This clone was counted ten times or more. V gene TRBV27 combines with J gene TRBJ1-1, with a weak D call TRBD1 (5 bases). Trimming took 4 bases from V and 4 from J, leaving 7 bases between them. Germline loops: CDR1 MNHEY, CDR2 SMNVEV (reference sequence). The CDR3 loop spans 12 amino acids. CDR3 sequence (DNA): TGTGCCAGCAGTTGGGGGGGCACTGAAGCTTTCTTT. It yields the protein CASSWGGTEAFF.

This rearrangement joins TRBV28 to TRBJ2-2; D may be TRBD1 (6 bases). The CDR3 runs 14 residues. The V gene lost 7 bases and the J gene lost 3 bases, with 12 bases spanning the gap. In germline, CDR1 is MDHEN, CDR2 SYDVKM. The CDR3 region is CASNFHRDTGELFF. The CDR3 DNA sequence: TGTGCCAGCAATTTTCACAGGGACACCGGGGAGCTGTTTTTT.

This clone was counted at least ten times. CDR3 coding DNA: TGTGCCAGCAGCTTAGGTCCAGGGCCCGAGCGCCAAAAACTGTTTTTT. It yields the protein CASSLGPGPERQKLFF. The chain carries TRBV7-2 and TRBJ1-4; possible D gene TRBD1, 5 bases. The germline V and J ends were trimmed by 1 base and 9 bases, with 18 bases remaining between them. CDR3 length: 16 residues. Germline values: CDR1 SGHTA, CDR2 FQGNSA.

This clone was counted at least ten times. The CDR3 coding sequence is TGTGCCAGTAGTATAGATAAGACTAGCGGGAGGTTGGATGAGCAGTTCTTC. Translated: CASSIDKTSGRLDEQFF. The V call is TRBV19, the J call TRBJ2-1; 13 bases are a match to TRBD2. The CDR3 runs to 17 residues. V lost 0 bases and J lost 8; bases outside the gene matches: 7. The germline V gene has CDR1 LNHDA and CDR2 SQIVND (reference sequence).

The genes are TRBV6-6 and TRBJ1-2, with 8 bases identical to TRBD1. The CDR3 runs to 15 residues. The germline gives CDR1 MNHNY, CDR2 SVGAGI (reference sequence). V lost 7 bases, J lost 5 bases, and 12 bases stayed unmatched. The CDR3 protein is CASTRGQAVRYGYTF. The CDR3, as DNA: TGTGCCAGCACCCGGGGACAGGCGGTTAGGTATGGCTACACCTTC.